This T cell receptor (beta chain) emerged from a study of shared clonotypes between healthy human individuals. Notes on this clone: Additional DNA sequences in this sample encode the identical CDR3.

V was trimmed by 3 bases and J by 5 bases, leaving 8 bases between them. This CDR3 is 13 amino acids long. Germline-derived CDR1 and CDR2 are KGHSH and LQKENI. Produced via immunoSEQ multiplex PCR; TCRdb's table is partial and in-frame only. The sample has roughly 2,500,000 clones, more than 85% seen once. The sequence was collected from a man younger than 35 in good health. Some clones in this sample may be carry-over from other donors' samples. Sequences were obtained from naive CD4+ T cells from PBMCs. The subset here: CD45RA+ positively selected. The rearrangement links TRBV18 to TRBJ2-1; D possibly uses TRBD1 or TRBD2 (5 bases each). CDR3 sequence reads: CASSPGADNEQFF. In nucleotides, the CDR3 is TGTGCCAGCTCACCCGGGGCCGACAATGAGCAGTTCTTC.